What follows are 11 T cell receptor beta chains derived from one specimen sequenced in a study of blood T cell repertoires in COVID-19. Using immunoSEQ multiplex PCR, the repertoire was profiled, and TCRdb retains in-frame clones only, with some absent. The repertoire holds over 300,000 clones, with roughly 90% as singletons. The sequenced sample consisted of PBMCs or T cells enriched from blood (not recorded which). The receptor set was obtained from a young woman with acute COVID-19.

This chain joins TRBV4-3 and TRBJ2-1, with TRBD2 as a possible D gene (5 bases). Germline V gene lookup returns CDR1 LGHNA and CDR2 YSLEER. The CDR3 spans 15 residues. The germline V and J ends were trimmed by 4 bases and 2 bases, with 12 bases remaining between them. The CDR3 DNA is TGCGCCAGCAGCCCGGAGGCGAGGGCCTACAATGAGCAGTTCTTC. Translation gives CASSPEARAYNEQFF.

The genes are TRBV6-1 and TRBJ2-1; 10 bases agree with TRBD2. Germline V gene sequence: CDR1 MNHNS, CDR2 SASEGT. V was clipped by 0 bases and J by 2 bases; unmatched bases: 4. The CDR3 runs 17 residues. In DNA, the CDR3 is TGTGCCAGCAGTGAAGCCTTAGCGGGGGGCACCTACAATGAGCAGTTCTTC. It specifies CASSEALAGGTYNEQFF.

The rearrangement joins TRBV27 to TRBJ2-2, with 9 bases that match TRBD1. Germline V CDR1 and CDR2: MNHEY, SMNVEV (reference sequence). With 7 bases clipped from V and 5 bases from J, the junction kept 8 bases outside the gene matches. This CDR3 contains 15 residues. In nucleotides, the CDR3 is TGTGCCAGCACAAGGGGACAGGGAAGGACCGGGGAGCTGTTTTTT. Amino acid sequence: CASTRGQGRTGELFF.

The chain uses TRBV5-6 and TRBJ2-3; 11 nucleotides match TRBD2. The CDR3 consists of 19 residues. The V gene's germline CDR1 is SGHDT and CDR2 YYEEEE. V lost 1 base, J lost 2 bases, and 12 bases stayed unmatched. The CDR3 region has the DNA TGTGCCAGCAGCTTGTTGGGGCTAGCGGGGGGATTCTACACAGATACGCAGTATTTT. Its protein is CASSLLGLAGGFYTDTQYF.

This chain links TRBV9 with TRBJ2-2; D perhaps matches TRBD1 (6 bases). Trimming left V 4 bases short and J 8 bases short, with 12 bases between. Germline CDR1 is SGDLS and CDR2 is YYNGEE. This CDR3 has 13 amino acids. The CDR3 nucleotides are TGTGCCAGCAGCACAGGGTATCCGGGGGAGCTGTTTTTT. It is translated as CASSTGYPGELFF.

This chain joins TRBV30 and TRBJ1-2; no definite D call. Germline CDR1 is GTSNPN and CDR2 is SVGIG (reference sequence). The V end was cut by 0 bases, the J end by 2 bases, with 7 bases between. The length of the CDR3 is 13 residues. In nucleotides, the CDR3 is TGTGCCTGGAGTGTCGCCGGGAACTATGGCTACACCTTC. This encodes CAWSVAGNYGYTF.

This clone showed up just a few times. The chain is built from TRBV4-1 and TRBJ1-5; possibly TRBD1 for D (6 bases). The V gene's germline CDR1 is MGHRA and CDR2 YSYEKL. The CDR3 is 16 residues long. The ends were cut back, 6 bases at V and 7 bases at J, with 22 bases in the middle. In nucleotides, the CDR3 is TGCGCCAGCAGTTTTGGGGTGGTGCAGGGGTGGCAGCCCCAGCATTTT. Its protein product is CASSFGVVQGWQPQHF.

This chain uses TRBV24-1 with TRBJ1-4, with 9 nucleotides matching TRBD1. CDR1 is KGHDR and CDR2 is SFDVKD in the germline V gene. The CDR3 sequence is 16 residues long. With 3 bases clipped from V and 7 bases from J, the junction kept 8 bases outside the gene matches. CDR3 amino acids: CATSDPGQGTGEKLFF. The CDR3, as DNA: TGTGCCACCAGTGATCCAGGACAGGGGACGGGTGAAAAACTGTTTTTT.

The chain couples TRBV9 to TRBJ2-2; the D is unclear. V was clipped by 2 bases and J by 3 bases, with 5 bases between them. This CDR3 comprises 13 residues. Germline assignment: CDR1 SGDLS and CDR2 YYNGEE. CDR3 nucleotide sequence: TGTGCCAGCAGCGTGAGTTACACCGGGGAGCTGTTTTTT. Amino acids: CASSVSYTGELFF.

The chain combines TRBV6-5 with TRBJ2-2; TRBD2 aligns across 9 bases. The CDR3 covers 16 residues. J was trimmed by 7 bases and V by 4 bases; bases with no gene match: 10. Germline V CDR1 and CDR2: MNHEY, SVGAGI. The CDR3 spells CASSSGRTSAFGELFF. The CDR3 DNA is TGTGCCAGCAGTTCCGGGCGGACTAGCGCTTTCGGGGAGCTGTTTTTT.

The CDR3 reads CASSQAGSSGNTIYF. CDR3 sequence (DNA): TGTGCCAGCAGCCAGGCGGGCTCATCTGGAAACACCATATATTTT. The chain links TRBV3-1 (or the pseudogene TRBV3-2) to TRBJ1-3; D is ambiguous. Trimming took 3 bases from V and 1 from J, leaving 10 bases between them. This CDR3 is built from 15 residues. The germline V gene encodes CDR1 LGHDT and CDR2 YNNKEL (reference sequence).